These 29 T cell receptor beta chains were all obtained from the same sample, sequenced in a study of T cell responses to AZD1222 COVID-19 vaccine. Some clones are missing from TCRdb's copy, which holds only in-frame ones; the method was immunoSEQ multiplex PCR. The sample comprises hundreds of thousands of clones, 85% to 95% of which are singletons, and 0.9% to 1.1% rests with the top ten. The specimen was peripheral blood, collected on day 0 of MenACWY control vaccination. These TCRs come from an adult in good health.

This clone has a single count. The chain has TRBV4-3 and TRBJ1-2; the match to TRBD1 covers 12 bases. This CDR3 has 17 residues. The V segment lost 1 base and the J segment 3 bases; nucleotides outside the gene matches: 6. Germline assignment: CDR1 LGHNA and CDR2 YSLEER. DNA of the CDR3: TGCGCCAGCAGCCAAGTCCTCGGGGACAGGGGGCACTATGGCTACACCTTC. Translated, it gives CASSQVLGDRGHYGYTF.

The chain uses TRBV4-1 and TRBJ1-2; unclear D gene. V lost 2 bases, J lost 0 bases, and 13 bases lay in between. The CDR3 runs 16 residues. Germline V gene data show CDR1 as MGHRA and CDR2 as YSYEKL. The CDR3 reads CASSQPRRGANYGYTF. CDR3 DNA sequence: TGCGCCAGCAGCCAACCCCGGCGAGGAGCTAACTATGGCTACACCTTC.

The chain combines TRBV27 with TRBJ1-5, with D perhaps matching TRBD1 (5 bases). Trimming pared 2 bases from V and 7 bases from J, leaving 9 bases between. Germline CDR1 reads MNHEY; CDR2 reads SMNVEV (reference sequence). This CDR3 contains 13 residues. The CDR3 loop is CASSLAGPQPQHF. In DNA, the CDR3 is TGTGCCAGCAGTTTAGCAGGGCCCCAGCCCCAGCATTTT.

The chain combines TRBV7-9 with TRBJ1-1; D is uncertain. This CDR3 spans 11 amino acids. The V end lost 0 bases, the J end lost 10 bases, and 6 bases lay between the germline ends. Germline V gene lookup returns CDR1 SEHNR and CDR2 FQNEAQ (reference sequence). CDR3 sequence (DNA): TGTGCCAGCAGCTTAGCGGACCGAGCTTTCTTT. Its translation: CASSLADRAFF.

This chain joins TRBV4-2 and TRBJ1-4; a possible D gene is TRBD1 (5 bases). Germline V gene lookup returns CDR1 LGHNA and CDR2 YNFKEQ. Trimming shortened V by 8 bases and J by 7 bases, and 17 bases separated the two germline ends. This CDR3 is 14 amino acids long. Here the CDR3 reads CASGAGTEGEKLFF. As DNA, the CDR3 is TGTGCCAGCGGGGCCGGGACTGAAGGTGAAAAACTGTTTTTT.

This rearrangement joins TRBV10-3 to TRBJ1-4; 8 bases align to TRBD1. The germline gives CDR1 ENHRY, CDR2 SYGVKD. This CDR3 has 14 residues. V gave up 4 bases and J gave up 8 bases; unmatched junction bases: 6. DNA for the CDR3: TGTGCCATCAGTGGGACAGGGTCTTTGGAAAAACTGTTTTTT. Translating gives CAISGTGSLEKLFF.

The CDR3 DNA reads as TGTGCCAGCAGTGAAGCGGGGTTCGGTGAAGCTTTCTTT. Translation gives CASSEAGFGEAFF. The V call is TRBV2, the J call TRBJ1-1, with unresolved D. Trimming left V 0 bases short and J 7 bases short, with 9 bases between. From germline, CDR1 is SNHLY and CDR2 FYNNEI. The CDR3 is 13 residues long.

V gene TRBV25-1 combines with J gene TRBJ1-5; D may be TRBD1 (6 bases). This CDR3 is built from 14 residues. Trimming cost V 2 bases and J 4 bases, with 9 bases left between them. Per the germline V gene, CDR1 is MGHDK and CDR2 is SYGVNS. CDR3 protein: CASSEQGINQPQHF. The DNA for the CDR3 is TGTGCCAGCAGTGAACAGGGGATTAATCAGCCCCAGCATTTT. The variable domain in full, completed from reference TRBV25-1 and TRBJ1-5, reads EADIYQTPRYLVIGTGKKITLECSQTMGHDKMYWYQQDPGMELHLIHYSYGVNSTEKGDLSSESTVSRIRTEHFPLTLESARPSHTSQYLCASSEQGINQPQHFGDGTRLSIL.

The gene calls are TRBV7-6 and TRBJ2-7; the match to TRBD1 covers 11 bases. Trimming took 9 bases from V and 5 from J; bases not matched to a gene: 12. Germline V gene data show CDR1 as SGHVS and CDR2 as FNYEAQ. The CDR3 has 15 amino acids. The CDR3 DNA reads TGTGCCAGTGGACCTTGGACAGGGGGCCAGGACGAGCAGTACTTC. Translating gives CASGPWTGGQDEQYF.

V gene TRBV4-2 combines with J gene TRBJ1-3; perhaps TRBD1 as D (5 bases). V was clipped by 1 base and J by 0 bases, with 16 bases between them. Germline CDR1 reads LGHNA; CDR2 reads YNFKEQ. This CDR3 region has 18 residues. The CDR3 is CASSQVTRGRSSGNTIYF. In DNA form, the CDR3 reads TGTGCCAGCAGCCAAGTCACAAGGGGACGGAGCTCTGGAAACACCATATATTTT.

The chain combines TRBV7-9 with TRBJ2-2; no firm D call. The CDR3 sequence is 14 residues long. CDR1 is SEHNR, CDR2 FQNEAQ, per germline (reference sequence). V lost 5 bases, J lost 6 bases, and 13 bases lay in between. This CDR3 reads CASSPQMRSGELFF. The DNA of the CDR3 is TGTGCCAGCAGCCCCCAAATGAGGTCCGGGGAGCTGTTTTTT.

This rearrangement joins TRBV14 to TRBJ2-3; D is unresolved. The length of the CDR3 is 11 residues. V was shortened by 3 bases and J by 2 bases, with 0 bases between the two germline ends. Germline V gene lookup returns CDR1 SGHDN and CDR2 FVKESK. CDR3 nucleotide sequence: TGTGCCAGCAGCCACACAGATACGCAGTATTTT. It codes for CASSHTDTQYF.

V usage is TRBV11-1 and J usage is TRBJ1-5, with D tentatively TRBD1 (5 bases). This CDR3 is built from 13 residues. The V end lost 2 bases, the J end lost 5 bases, and 7 bases lay between the germline ends. Germline V gene sequence: CDR1 SGHAT, CDR2 FQDESV (reference sequence). The chain's CDR3 is CASSLMGDQPQHF. CDR3 DNA sequence: TGTGCCAGCAGCTTAATGGGGGATCAGCCCCAGCATTTT.

V is TRBV7-8 and J is TRBJ2-2; 10 bases fit TRBD2. The CDR3 has 16 residues. V lost 5 bases, J lost 1 base, and 4 bases stayed unmatched. The germline gives CDR1 SGHVS, CDR2 FQNEAQ. The CDR3 spells CASSPRTSGNTGELFF. The CDR3 DNA reads as TGTGCCAGCAGCCCGAGGACTAGCGGGAACACCGGGGAGCTGTTTTTT. Complete variable domain (other parts from reference TRBV7-8 and TRBJ2-2): GAGVSQSPRYKVAKRGQDVALRCDPISGHVSLFWYQQALGQGPEFLTYFQNEAQLDKSGLPSDRFFAERPEGSVSTLKIQRTQQEDSAVYLCASSPRTSGNTGELFFGEGSRLTVL.

This clone was detected only once. V and J are TRBV6-2 or TRBV6-3 and TRBJ2-5; no clear D. Germline V gives CDR1 MNHEY, CDR2 SVGEGT. The CDR3 contains 14 residues. Trimming took 2 bases from V and 4 from J, leaving 11 bases between them. Here the CDR3 reads CASSYPLKLETQYF. DNA of the CDR3: TGTGCCAGCAGTTACCCCCTCAAATTAGAGACCCAGTACTTC.

The genes are TRBV11-1 and TRBJ2-7; D might be TRBD2 (5 bases). The length of the CDR3 is 14 residues. The germline V and J ends were trimmed by 5 bases and 3 bases, with 14 bases remaining between them. Germline V gene data show CDR1 as SGHAT and CDR2 as FQDESV (reference sequence). Written as DNA, the CDR3 is TGTGCCAGCAGCGTTAGCCCGGGGAACTACGAGCAGTACTTC. It translates to CASSVSPGNYEQYF.

The genes are TRBV5-1 and TRBJ1-4; D remains ambiguous. Germline V gene data show CDR1 as SGHRS and CDR2 as YFSETQ. Between the trimmed V and J ends, which lost 0 bases and 7 bases, there was a span of 7 bases. This CDR3 spans 13 amino acids. CDR3 bases: TGCGCCAGCAGCTTGGGAGGCGGTGAAAAACTGTTTTTT. Its protein product is CASSLGGGEKLFF. Full variable domain (rest looked up from reference TRBV5-1 and TRBJ1-4): KAGVTQTPRYLIKTRGQQVTLSCSPISGHRSVSWYQQTPGQGLQFLFEYFSETQRNKGNFPGRFSGRQFSNSRSEMNVSTLELGDSALYLCASSLGGGEKLFFGSGTQLSVL.

The chain joins TRBV9 to TRBJ1-3; D is perhaps TRBD1 (5 bases). V was clipped by 4 bases and J by 4 bases, with 9 bases between them. CDR1 is SGDLS and CDR2 is YYNGEE in the germline V gene. The CDR3 extends over 13 amino acids. The CDR3 spells CASSRGYGNTIYF. In DNA form, the CDR3 reads TGTGCCAGCAGCAGGGGATACGGAAACACCATATATTTT. The complete variable domain, with remaining parts taken from reference TRBV9 and TRBJ1-3, reads DSGVTQTPKHLITATGQRVTLRCSPRSGDLSVYWYQQSLDQGLQFLIQYYNGEERAKGNILERFSAQQFPDLHSELNLSSLELGDSALYFCASSRGYGNTIYFGEGSWLTVV.

The rearrangement uses TRBV19 and TRBJ1-2; D gene ambiguous. CDR1 and CDR2 (germline): LNHDA, SQIVND (reference sequence). Trimming pared 8 bases from V and 0 bases from J, leaving 22 bases between. The CDR3 loop spans 17 amino acids. The CDR3 DNA follows: TGTGCCAGTGGAGGAGACCTGGCAGTCAACTCTAACTATGGCTACACCTTC. It specifies CASGGDLAVNSNYGYTF.

The rearrangement links TRBV29-1 to TRBJ1-1, with D tentatively TRBD1 (6 bases). V was clipped by 5 bases and J by 1 base, with 11 bases between them. The germline gives CDR1 SQVTM, CDR2 ANQGSEA. The CDR3 consists of 13 residues. CDR3 nucleotide sequence: TGCAGCGTTATTAGGGGGGGGAACACTGAAGCTTTCTTT. Protein sequence: CSVIRGGNTEAFF.

This sequence joins TRBV3-1 (or the pseudogene TRBV3-2) and TRBJ2-1; D remains unclear. This CDR3 contains 13 residues. V lost 1 base, J lost 11 bases, and 12 bases lay in between. Germline CDR1 and CDR2: LGHDT and YNNKEL (reference sequence). The CDR3 is CASSQGIRAQQFF. In DNA, the CDR3 is TGTGCCAGCAGCCAAGGAATCCGGGCCCAGCAGTTCTTC.

The chain has TRBV19 and TRBJ1-5; D not certain. CDR1 is LNHDA, CDR2 SQIVND, per germline (reference sequence). V dropped 3 bases and J dropped 0 bases, with 6 bases sitting between them. This CDR3 contains 14 residues. The CDR3 sequence: CASSMLVSNQPQHF. The DNA for the CDR3 is TGTGCCAGTAGTATGCTCGTTAGCAATCAGCCCCAGCATTTT.

CDR3 loop: CASSLAGYYGYTF. CDR3 coding DNA: TGTGCCAGCAGCCTCGCAGGTTACTATGGCTACACCTTC. This chain joins TRBV5-5 and TRBJ1-2; D uncertain. The V and J ends lost 4 bases and 3 bases respectively, with 10 bases between them. The CDR3 runs 13 residues. CDR1 SGHKS and CDR2 YYEKEE come from the germline V gene (reference sequence).

V usage is TRBV9 and J usage is TRBJ2-3; the D gene is possibly TRBD2 (7 bases). This CDR3 spans 16 amino acids. Germline V lookup: CDR1 SGDLS, CDR2 YYNGEE. Trimming stripped 4 bases from V and 6 bases from J, with 21 bases between. This chain's CDR3 is CASSLGGGNPSDTQYF. The CDR3 nucleotides read TGTGCCAGCAGCCTGGGCGGGGGCAACCCATCCGATACGCAGTATTTT.

Written as DNA, the CDR3 is TGTGCCAGCAGCTTGTCTCTAGCGGGGGGATTAGTTTACAATGAGCAGTTCTTC. As protein: CASSLSLAGGLVYNEQFF. This sequence joins TRBV5-4 and TRBJ2-1, with 11 bases lining up with TRBD2. Germline V gene sequence: CDR1 SGHNT, CDR2 YYREEE (reference sequence). The CDR3 totals 18 residues. V shed 1 base and J 4 bases; nucleotides not matched to a gene: 10.

This clone has only one observation. The V gene is TRBV14, the J gene TRBJ1-1, with a weak D call TRBD1 (5 bases). There are 15 residues in the CDR3. Trimming removed 4 bases from V and 6 bases from J, with 18 bases in between. Germline CDR1 and CDR2: SGHDN and FVKESK. The CDR3 spells CASSRGGILVAEAFF. CDR3 nucleotides: TGTGCCAGCAGCCGGGGGGGGATTTTAGTTGCTGAAGCTTTCTTT.

This clone has a single count. The chain joins TRBV5-4 to TRBJ2-3; no clear D. Germline CDR1 SGHNT, CDR2 YYREEE (reference sequence). The CDR3 is 15 residues long. Written as DNA, the CDR3 is TGTGCAACTCCGATTGGGAATACTAGCACAGATACGCAGTATTTT. It translates to CATPIGNTSTDTQYF.

The V call is TRBV6-5, the J call TRBJ1-3; D is unresolved. Trimming pared 5 bases from V and 8 bases from J, leaving 13 bases between. CDR3 length equals 13 residues. Per germline, CDR1 MNHEY and CDR2 SVGAGI. The CDR3 loop reads CASSRTRTDTIYF. The CDR3 DNA sequence: TGTGCCAGCAGTAGGACTCGGACGGACACCATATATTTT.

The chain recombines TRBV7-2 with TRBJ2-3; weak D call: TRBD2 (5 bases). Per germline, CDR1 SGHTA and CDR2 FQGNSA. CDR3 size: 16 residues. Trimming cost V 5 bases and J 4 bases, with 19 bases left between them. In DNA form, the CDR3 reads TGTGCCAGCAGCCTAGGGCCTCAGAGGGCCGCAGATACGCAGTATTTT. Residues: CASSLGPQRAADTQYF.